This section outlines one T cell receptor beta chain sequence together with its context. Antigen: not known. At one of its ends the junction is not consistent with the germline gene, which may arise from a read error. The data derive from a study of CD8+CD57+ T cells in acquired aplastic anemia. All patients picked for sequencing had shown, by flow cytometry, an expansion of CD8+CD57+ cells. The germline V gene encodes CDR1 LGHDT and CDR2 YNNKEL (reference sequence). The CDR3 length is 15 residues. Study results and caveats: Overlap between patients and controls comprised almost 30 CD8+ CDR3 sequences.

TCR beta VDJ and CDR3 profiles were obtained from a genomic DNA template. TCRdb reprocessed the reads with MiXCR, giving one entry per CDR3 protein. Counted here are under 150,000 distinct CDR3 sequences, approximately 36% occurring once; the ten biggest clones make up over 2%. The chain links TRBV3-1 to TRBJ2-1; D is unclear. The specimen sequenced was sorted CD4+, CD8+, or CD8+CD57+ T cells (not recorded which) from PBMCs. The receptor comes from a human donor with aplastic anemia. The CDR3 DNA reads TGTGCCAGCAGCCCTGACGGTGGTGGGTACAATGAGCAGCTCTTC. Its translation: CASSPDGGGYNEQLF.